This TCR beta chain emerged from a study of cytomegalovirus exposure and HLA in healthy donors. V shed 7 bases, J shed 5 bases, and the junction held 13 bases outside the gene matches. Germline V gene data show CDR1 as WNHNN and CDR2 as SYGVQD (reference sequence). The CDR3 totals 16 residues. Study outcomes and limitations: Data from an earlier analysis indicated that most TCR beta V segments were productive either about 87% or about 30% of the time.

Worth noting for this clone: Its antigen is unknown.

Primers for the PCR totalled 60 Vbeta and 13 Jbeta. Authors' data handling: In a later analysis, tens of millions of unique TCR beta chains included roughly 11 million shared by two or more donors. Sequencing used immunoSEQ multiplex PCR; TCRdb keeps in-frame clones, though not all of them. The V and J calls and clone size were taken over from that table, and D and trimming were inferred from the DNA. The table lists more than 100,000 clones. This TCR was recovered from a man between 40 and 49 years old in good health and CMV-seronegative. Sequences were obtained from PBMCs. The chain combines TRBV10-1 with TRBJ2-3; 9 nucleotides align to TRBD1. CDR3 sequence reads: CASNAAGTGSVDTQYF. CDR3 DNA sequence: TGCGCCAGCAACGCCGCCGGGACAGGGTCTGTAGATACGCAGTATTTT.